The next 18 T cell receptor beta chains were all read from a single sample in a study of beta chain features in type 1 diabetes (dated by TCRdb to 2017 to 2018). Library preparation used the immunoSEQ multiplex PCR assay. The entire amount of isolated RNA was reverse transcribed using the High Capacity cDNA Reverse Transcription Kit, so the sequenced TCRB transcripts were expressed ones. TCRdb obtained this table from immuneACCESS and retained in-frame rearrangements with V and J assigned. These tables miss some clones; where compared with another copy, unresolved V genes account for less than half of the shortfall, and the remainder is unexplained. In all, the sample holds hundreds of thousands of clones, and 12% to 15% of those were seen once. The ten largest clonotypes hold more than 6.5% of the sample. What was sequenced was central memory CD4+ T cells from blood. These receptor sequences come from a man between 25 and 39 years old in good health.

A few counts support this clone. Other DNA sequences from this sample encode an identical CDR3 as well. The V and J genes are TRBV5-1 and TRBJ2-3; D call uncertain. CDR1 is SGHRS and CDR2 is YFSETQ in the germline V gene. CDR3 size: 14 residues. V was clipped by 5 bases and J by 2 bases, with 12 bases between them. The CDR3 bases are TGCGCCAGCAGTTCGACATCTCCCACAGATACGCAGTATTTT. It encodes CASSSTSPTDTQYF.

The chain links TRBV7-9 to TRBJ2-2; TRBD2 matches at 9 bases. With V trimmed by 1 base and J by 2 bases, 5 bases remained unmatched. The CDR3 is 17 amino acids. Looked up from germline, CDR1 is SEHNR and CDR2 is FQNEAQ (reference sequence). The CDR3 region is CASSLDGAGGNTGELFF. The CDR3 DNA reads as TGTGCCAGCAGCTTAGATGGAGCGGGGGGCAACACCGGGGAGCTGTTTTTT.

This clone was counted a few times. V gene TRBV11-2 combines with J gene TRBJ1-1, with D uncertain. This CDR3 comprises 11 residues. Trimming cost V 1 base and J 11 bases, with 8 bases left between them. The germline V gene has CDR1 SGHAT and CDR2 FQNNGV. Here the CDR3 DNA reads TGTGCCAGCAGCTTAGCAATCGAGGCTTTCTTT. Translated: CASSLAIEAFF.

Comments on this clone: Mismatch with germline at one junction end may stem from a read error. As DNA, the CDR3 is TGTGCCAGCAGCCCGCATAGTCGGGACTATGACTACACCTTC. Translating it yields CASSPHSRDYDYTF. The chain has TRBV7-2 and TRBJ1-2; the D gene is possibly TRBD1 (5 bases). Germline lookup yields CDR1 SGHTA and CDR2 FQGNSA. The CDR3 has 14 amino acids. Full variable domain (remainder filled in from reference TRBV7-2 and TRBJ1-2): GAGVSQSPSNKVTEKGKDVELRCDPISGHTALYWYRQSLGQGLEFLIYFQGNSAPDKSGLPSDRFSAERTGGSVSTLTIQRTQQEDSAVYLCASSPHSRDYDYTFGSGTRLTVV.

A remark on this clone: The same CDR3 arises from other DNA sequences in this sample as well. The V gene is TRBV5-1, the J gene TRBJ1-4; D may be TRBD1 (5 bases). V lost 4 bases, J lost 0 bases, and 10 bases lay in between. This CDR3 spans 15 amino acids. Germline loops: CDR1 SGHRS, CDR2 YFSETQ. This chain's CDR3 is CASSRGESTNEKLFF. In DNA, the CDR3 is TGCGCCAGCAGCCGGGGGGAATCAACTAATGAAAAACTGTTTTTT.

A few counts support this clone. CDR3 in DNA: TGTGCCAGCAGCTTAGTTCGGACTAGCTATGAGCAGTTCTTC. Amino acids: CASSLVRTSYEQFF. The chain couples TRBV11-2 to TRBJ2-1, with 8 bases that match TRBD2. The ends lost 1 base at V and 8 bases at J; junction bases unmatched: 4. In germline, CDR1 is SGHAT, CDR2 FQNNGV. The CDR3 length is 14 residues.

This clone has a handful of counts. The V gene is TRBV6-6, the J gene TRBJ2-5, with D tentatively TRBD1 (6 bases). The germline CDR1 and CDR2 sequences are MNHNY and SVGAGI (reference sequence). V was shortened by 8 bases and J by 6 bases, with 10 bases between the two germline ends. The CDR3 spans 11 residues. This CDR3 is CASSQGKTQYF. In DNA, the CDR3 is TGTGCCAGCTCCCAGGGGAAGACCCAGTACTTC.

This clone was observed a few times. The chain employs TRBV5-6 and TRBJ1-4, with unresolved D. V lost 2 bases and J 0 bases, leaving 8 bases between the germline ends. CDR1 SGHDT and CDR2 YYEEEE come from the germline V gene. The CDR3 is made up of 15 amino acids. The CDR3 DNA follows: TGTGCCAGCAGCTTCGCCATAACAACTAATGAAAAACTGTTTTTT. This sequence encodes CASSFAITTNEKLFF.

This clone showed up just a few times. The CDR3 sequence: CASSQEGTHRYF. CDR3 DNA: TGCGCCAGCAGCCAAGAGGGAACACACCGATACTTC. The chain couples TRBV4-1 to TRBJ2-4; D not certain. V gave up 0 bases and J gave up 16 bases, with 13 bases separating them. The CDR3 has 12 amino acids. Germline CDR1 reads MGHRA; CDR2 reads YSYEKL.

The chain recombines TRBV6-1 with TRBJ2-1; no reliable D call. The CDR3 is made up of 13 amino acids. Trimming cost V 7 bases and J 0 bases, with 7 bases left between them. Germline assignment: CDR1 MNHNS and CDR2 SASEGT. This CDR3 reads CASMRSSYNEQFF. DNA for the CDR3: TGTGCCAGCATGCGGAGCTCCTACAATGAGCAGTTCTTC.

This chain connects TRBV19 to TRBJ1-1; tentative D call: TRBD1 (5 bases). CDR1 and CDR2 from the germline V gene are LNHDA and SQIVND (reference sequence). Trimming stripped 5 bases from V and 5 bases from J, with 12 bases between. CDR3 length: 13 residues. The CDR3 reads CASSPRGGTEAFF. The DNA for the CDR3 is TGTGCCAGTAGTCCACGGGGGGGGACTGAAGCTTTCTTT.

This chain connects TRBV27 to TRBJ1-2; D possibly corresponds to TRBD1 (6 bases). The V end lost 0 bases, the J end lost 7 bases, and 12 bases lay between the germline ends. The CDR3 runs to 14 residues. Germline V CDR1 and CDR2: MNHEY, SMNVEV (reference sequence). CDR3 DNA: TGTGCCAGCAGTTTATCAGTACAGGGCGCTGGCTACACCTTC. Translating gives CASSLSVQGAGYTF.

For this clone: At one boundary the junction diverges from the germline segment, which might be a read error. The genes are TRBV4-2 and TRBJ2-2; D is perhaps TRBD2 (5 bases). Germline CDR1 is LGHNA and CDR2 is YNFKEQ. CDR3 length: 14 amino acids. The CDR3 loop is CASTRGLDTGERFF. In nucleotides, the CDR3 is TGTGCCAGCACCCGTGGCCTCGACACCGGGGAGCGGTTTTTT.

This clone was seen many times. CDR3 amino acids: CASSTQHYSDEKLFF. CDR3 DNA sequence: TGTGCCAGCAGCACCCAACACTATTCGGATGAAAAACTGTTTTTT. The rearrangement joins TRBV11-2 to TRBJ1-4; no firm D call. V was trimmed by 5 bases and J by 6 bases, leaving 16 bases between them. The CDR3 is 15 amino acids. Germline CDR1 is SGHAT and CDR2 is FQNNGV.

Of note for this clone: This may arise from a read error, as a much more abundant clone is one base away. Additional DNA sequences in this sample encode the identical CDR3. J is TRBJ1-1 and V is TRBV7-9; tentative D call: TRBD1 (6 bases). Trimming removed 1 base from V and 8 bases from J, with 11 bases in between. The CDR3 consists of 13 residues. Germline CDR1 SEHNR, CDR2 FQNEAQ (reference sequence). The chain's CDR3 is CASSLGAGTEAFF. For the CDR3, the DNA is TGTGCCAGCAGCTTAGGGGCGGGGACAGAAGCTTTCTTT.

V is TRBV6-4 and J is TRBJ1-1, with a possible D match to TRBD1 (5 bases). The CDR3 has 16 residues. Trimming left V 5 bases short and J 5 bases short, with 21 bases between. Germline V gene lookup returns CDR1 MRHNA and CDR2 SNTAGT. CDR3 DNA sequence: TGTGCCAGCAGTTTACTCCCCCCGGGGCTCAAGACTGAAGCTTTCTTT. It codes for CASSLLPPGLKTEAFF.

On this clone itself: At one end, the junction sequence differs from germline, possibly due to a read error. The rearrangement joins TRBV5-4 to TRBJ2-5, with D perhaps TRBD1 (6 bases). The germline CDR1 and CDR2 sequences are SGHNT and YYREEE (reference sequence). CDR3 length: 15 residues. As DNA, the CDR3 is TGTGCCAGCAGCTTGAATATAGGGGGAAAAGAGGCCCAGTACTTC. Protein: CASSLNIGGKEAQYF.

The V and J genes are TRBV19 and TRBJ1-4; tentatively, D is TRBD1 (6 bases). The CDR3 has 13 residues. CDR1 is LNHDA, CDR2 SQIVND, per germline (reference sequence). V was pared by 7 bases and J by 8 bases, with 14 bases between. CDR3 protein: CASNAGTREKLFF. As DNA, the CDR3 is TGTGCCAGTAACGCCGGGACACGAGAAAAACTGTTTTTT.